This T cell receptor (beta chain) was observed in a study of T cells in Graves' hyperthyroidism and ophthalmopathy (dated by TCRdb to about 2019). As for the study more broadly: Peripheral blood was sampled at the time of initial diagnosis, prior to any treatment. To identify distinguishing TCR V-J signatures, a discovery cohort of about 100 patients was used, comprising some 45 with Graves' ophthalmopathy and around 60 with stable Graves' hyperthyroidism. Prospective prediction of ophthalmopathy was tested in an independent validation cohort of fewer than 20 hyperthyroidism patients and around 16 patients who later progressed to ophthalmopathy. The roughly 100 discovery patients were divided at random into training and test sets in a 7:3 ratio. Thyroid tissue and blood T-cell repertoires from several Graves' hyperthyroidism patients were also compared in the study. After blood sampling, hyperthyroidism patients were treated with methimazole at a starting dose of 30 mg daily, and ophthalmopathy patients were treated with high-dose intravenous methylprednisolone. According to the paper, TCR Vbeta CDR3 sequencing was carried out on 120 to 150 peripheral blood samples, which came from more than 40 ophthalmopathy, around 74 hyperthyroidism and approximately 17 progressor patients.

The TCR beta CDR3 regions were amplified from the RNA transcripts. A first-round RT-PCR of the TCR CDR3 used the HTBI primer set with the Qiagen OneStep RT-PCR kit. A second multiplex PCR round built the libraries, followed by size selection and purification. Paired-end sequencing of the libraries was performed with 100 bp reads on an Illumina HiSeq2000. Regarding the original processing steps: Raw data were processed with SOAPnuke, discarding reads with adapters, uncalled bases, mean Phred below 15, or no exact constant-primer or identifier match. COPE v1.2.5 was used to merge the high-quality paired reads, and each unique nucleotide sequence was defined as a clonotype. Clonotypes were aligned to IMGT TRBV, TRBD and TRBJ reference segments using MiTCR v1.1. The analysis included only V-J combinations with a frequency above 0.0001, which together covered more than 99% of the repertoires. A TCS score was defined as the ratio of F50 (clonal expansion) to E x V (chaos), with BLOSUM62-based TCRdist applied between CDR3 peptides within each V-J. Welch's t-statistics and random forest reduced 450 to 600 V-J features to around 14, which were used in a naive Bayes classifier (R e1071). The Morisita-Horn index was used to measure how similar the thyroid and blood repertoires were. TCRdb reran the public reads through fastp at Q25 and MiXCR, keeping productive beta chains. When rows share a CDR3 protein, they turn into one entry using the most common DNA and genes. TCRdb, rather than the study authors, made the V and J calls. The sample table holds around 700,000 distinct CDR3 sequences, of which around 40% were seen once. The top ten clonotypes cover more than 25% of the sample.

This clonotype showed up just a few times. Its antigen is not yet known. Base qualities are not recorded, but no much larger clone differs from it by a single base. Stable Graves' hyperthyroidism was defined as the absence of progression to ophthalmopathy over 18 months of follow-up. Hyperthyroidism patients were newly diagnosed, had a disease duration of under 2 months, and were aged 18 to 65 years. The study excluded patients with uncontrolled infections, other autoimmune diseases, pregnancy or lactation. Diagnoses relied on clinical symptoms, serum thyroxine and TRAb, thyroid ultrasound and orbital computed tomography. PBMCs were separated from approximately 9.9 ml of fresh peripheral blood using Ficoll-Paque density gradient centrifugation. Total RNA was extracted using Trizol reagent, and RNA quality was assessed on an Agilent 2100 Bioanalyzer. Overall results and qualifications from the work: During validation, the model predicted progression to ophthalmopathy a median of roughly six months ahead of onset, with around 65% sensitivity and around 72% specificity. Sample size was not statistically predetermined, and investigators were not blinded to group allocation. Most expanded thyroid clonotypes (frequency above 0.001) were also detected in blood, suggesting blood repertoires may reflect thyroid immune responses. Ophthalmopathy was separated from stable hyperthyroidism by a 13 V-J signature model, with approximately 85% sensitivity and around 81% specificity obtained in cross-validation and 80%/75% obtained in testing.

Sequencing input: blood. The sequence came from a woman aged 40 to 50 with Graves' hyperthyroidism.

The DNA is as follows: TGCAGTGCTAGAGAGTTTTTGGGGGTTGAAAAACTGTTTTTT. Its translation is CSAREFLGVEKLFF. Rearrangement joined TRBV20-1 to TRBJ1-4, with TRBD1 perhaps the D gene, on 5 matching bases. From the cysteine up to the phenylalanine, the CDR3 has a length of 14 residues. The CDR3 DNA has 42 bases and is translated from base 1. V was cut back by 0 bases and J by 7 bases, leaving a gap of 12 bases between them. CDR1 and CDR2 are read off the germline V gene (reference sequence) as DFQATT and SNEGSKA.